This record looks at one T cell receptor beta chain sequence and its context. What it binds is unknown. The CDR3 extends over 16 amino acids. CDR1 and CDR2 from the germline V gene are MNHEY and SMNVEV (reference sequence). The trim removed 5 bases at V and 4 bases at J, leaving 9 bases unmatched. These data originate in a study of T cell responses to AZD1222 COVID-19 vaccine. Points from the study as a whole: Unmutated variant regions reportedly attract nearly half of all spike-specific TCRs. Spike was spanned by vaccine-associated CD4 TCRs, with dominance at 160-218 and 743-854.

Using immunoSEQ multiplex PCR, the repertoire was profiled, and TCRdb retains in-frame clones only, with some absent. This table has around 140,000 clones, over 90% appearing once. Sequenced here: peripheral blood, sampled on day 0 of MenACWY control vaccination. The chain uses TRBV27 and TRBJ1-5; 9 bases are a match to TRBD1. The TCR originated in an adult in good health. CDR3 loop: CASSTHTGGGNQPQHF. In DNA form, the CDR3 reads TGTGCCAGCAGTACCCACACAGGGGGCGGGAATCAGCCCCAGCATTTT.